The sequence of this T cell receptor beta chain was determined in a study of control samples from healthy donors and cancer patients. Profiled with immunoSEQ multiplex PCR; TCRdb holds only in-frame clones, not every one. The sample holds about 140,000 clones, around 94% seen once. Trimming cost V 6 bases and J 7 bases; bases outside gene matches: 6. The CDR3 totals 14 residues. Germline V gene data show CDR1 as MNHEY and CDR2 as SMNVEV (reference sequence). The chain employs TRBV27 and TRBJ1-6; 7 bases align to TRBD1. The sequence derives from a man between 40 and 49 years old in good health. The source material was blood. CDR3 in amino acids: CASSRPTGNSPLHF. Here the CDR3 DNA reads TGTGCCAGCAGCAGACCGACAGGGAATTCACCCCTCCACTTT.